The 21 T cell receptor beta chains below were found in one sample sequenced in a study of monozygotic twins with inflammatory bowel disease. TCRdb reprocessed the 5' RACE reads; each CDR3 protein has one entry and no DNA is given. In total, the table holds roughly 170,000 distinct CDR3 sequences. The specimen sequenced was blood. These receptors were taken from a human donor with ulcerative colitis or Crohn's disease, or a healthy co-twin of an affected twin (not recorded which).

The chain recombines TRBV19 with TRBJ2-1; TCRdb designates TRBD1, a call that cannot be tested without DNA. Germline values: CDR1 LNHDA, CDR2 SQIVND (reference sequence). This CDR3 comprises 15 residues. The CDR3 loop is CASSIGEPGVNEQFF.

The gene calls are TRBV4-3 and TRBJ2-7; the D gene TCRdb calls, TRBD1, cannot be checked with no DNA. The CDR3 loop spans 14 amino acids. Germline-derived CDR1 and CDR2 are LGHNA and YSLEER. The CDR3 sequence is CASSQDRGPYEQYF.

The rearrangement links TRBV5-1 to TRBJ1-2; checking the TCRdb D call of TRBD1 is not possible without DNA. The germline V gene encodes CDR1 SGHRS and CDR2 YFSETQ. The CDR3 contains 14 residues. This CDR3 reads CASSLERGSYGYTF.

The V and J genes are TRBV10-3 and TRBJ1-6; the TCRdb D gene call, TRBD1, has no DNA to confirm it. CDR1 ENHRY and CDR2 SYGVKD come from the germline V gene. The CDR3 totals 17 residues. The CDR3 sequence is CAIRPGTGSSYNSPLHF.

This chain uses TRBV10-3 with TRBJ1-5; TCRdb indicates TRBD1, and absent DNA this call remains unverified. CDR1 is ENHRY and CDR2 is SYGVKD in the germline V gene. CDR3 length: 12 residues. The CDR3 region is CAIRTGNQPQHF.

The chain is built from TRBV18 and TRBJ1-6; TCRdb's D call of TRBD1 is untestable without DNA. The germline V gene encodes CDR1 KGHSH and CDR2 LQKENI. CDR3 length equals 17 residues. The CDR3 protein is CASSPRTGDLYNSPLHF.

J is TRBJ2-3 and V is TRBV20-1; TCRdb lists TRBD2, though no DNA is available to test this call. The CDR3 totals 14 residues. Looked up from germline, CDR1 is DFQATT and CDR2 is SNEGSKA (reference sequence). CDR3 protein: CSASGGARTDTQYF.

The chain links TRBV7-2 to TRBJ2-7; TCRdb's assignment of TRBD1 cannot be checked, as there is no DNA. CDR3 size: 14 residues. The germline V gene encodes CDR1 SGHTA and CDR2 FQGNSA. The CDR3 protein is CASRETGTSYEQYF.

The genes are TRBV10-3 and TRBJ1-1. Germline-derived CDR1 and CDR2 are ENHRY and SYGVKD. This CDR3 spans 12 amino acids. The chain's CDR3 is CAIGRLNTEAFF.

The V gene is TRBV15, the J gene TRBJ2-3; there is no DNA to check the TCRdb D call of TRBD2. Per the germline V gene, CDR1 is LNHNV and CDR2 is YYDKDF (reference sequence). The CDR3 spans 17 residues. CDR3 sequence: CATSRGDLFISTDTQYF.

The rearrangement uses TRBV19 and TRBJ2-7; TCRdb's D call, TRBD1, is unchecked because there is no DNA. The CDR3 sequence is 14 residues long. Germline-derived CDR1 and CDR2 are LNHDA and SQIVND (reference sequence). The CDR3 here is CASSNRGFSYEQYF.

This sequence joins TRBV20-1 and TRBJ1-5; TCRdb's D call of TRBD1 is untestable without DNA. Germline values: CDR1 DFQATT, CDR2 SNEGSKA (reference sequence). This CDR3 has 16 amino acids. CDR3: CSAPRTGFPSNQPQHF.

This rearrangement joins TRBV30 to TRBJ2-7; there is no DNA to check the TCRdb D call of TRBD1. The CDR3 runs to 14 residues. The germline gives CDR1 GTSNPN, CDR2 SVGIG (reference sequence). The CDR3 protein is CAWSIPGQSYEQYF.

This chain links TRBV7-8 with TRBJ2-4; TCRdb gives TRBD2 as the D gene, but with no DNA this cannot be confirmed. Germline CDR1 and CDR2: SGHVS and FQNEAQ. The CDR3 has 19 residues. This chain's CDR3 is CASSLPRGLAGEAKNIQYF.

The chain links TRBV14 to TRBJ2-7; TCRdb's D gene call, TRBD1, goes unchecked for lack of DNA. The CDR3 sequence is 15 residues long. In germline, CDR1 is SGHDN, CDR2 FVKESK. CDR3: CASSQAGGASYEQYF.

The chain uses TRBV5-1 and TRBJ2-3; with no DNA, the TCRdb D assignment of TRBD1 cannot be verified. This CDR3 spans 14 amino acids. The germline V gene has CDR1 SGHRS and CDR2 YFSETQ. The CDR3 region is CASSSSPGADTQYF.

The V call is TRBV7-9, the J call TRBJ2-2; as DNA is missing, the TRBD2 call by TCRdb cannot be tested. The CDR3 length is 15 residues. From germline, CDR1 is SEHNR and CDR2 FQNEAQ (reference sequence). CDR3 region: CARPGEGINTGELFF. Based on the CDR3 plus reference TRBV7-9 and TRBJ2-2, the full variable domain is DTGVSQNPRHKITKRGQNVTFRCDPISEHNRLYWYRQTLGQGPEFLTYFQNEAQLEKSRLLSDRFSAERPKGSFSTLEIQRTEQGDSAMYLCARPGEGINTGELFFGEGSRLTVL.

The CDR3: CASSRDYGYTF. The chain is built from TRBV7-9 and TRBJ1-2. Germline CDR1 is SEHNR and CDR2 is FQNEAQ (reference sequence). CDR3 length equals 11 residues.

The chain couples TRBV12-3 or TRBV12-4 to TRBJ2-7; TCRdb's D call of TRBD2 is untestable without DNA. The CDR3 covers 17 residues. The CDR3 is CASSPRGTSGRLYEQYF.

V and J are TRBV2 and TRBJ2-5; there is no DNA to check the TCRdb D call of TRBD1. CDR3 length equals 14 residues. The V gene's germline CDR1 is SNHLY and CDR2 FYNNEI. The CDR3 reads CASIRQGLEETQYF.

The rearrangement links TRBV7-8 to TRBJ1-6; TCRdb returns TRBD1, unconfirmable since there is no DNA. Looked up from germline, CDR1 is SGHVS and CDR2 is FQNEAQ. This CDR3 comprises 14 residues. The CDR3 protein is CASSLGSDSSPLHF.